This section outlines one T cell receptor (beta chain) sequence together with its context. This specimen belongs to a study of T cell changes during pregnancy in multiple sclerosis. The protocol was immunoSEQ multiplex PCR, while the TCRdb copy is restricted to in-frame clones and leaves out a portion. The sample lists under 50,000 clones; roughly 90% were seen once. This CDR3 contains 15 residues. The J segment lost 2 bases and the V segment lost 1 base, leaving 4 bases of the junction unmatched. Germline CDR1 LGHNA, CDR2 YNFKEQ. Specimen: peripheral blood, collected in the first trimester of pregnancy. The TCR was taken from a female donor in good health, enrolled as a control in a pregnancy study. V gene TRBV4-2 combines with J gene TRBJ1-1; 7 nucleotides align to TRBD1. CDR3 nucleotides: TGTGCCAGCAGCCAAGGGGGACAGTTAAACACTGAAGCTTTCTTT. It yields the protein CASSQGGQLNTEAFF.